This T cell receptor beta chain emerged from a study of blood T cell repertoires in COVID-19. About the study: Samples came from the United States, Italy and Spain, spanning acute and convalescent COVID-19. In each case, the material was cDNA or gDNA derived from T cells, B-cell-depleted T cells, or PBMCs.

This CDR3 is 14 amino acids long. Germline V gene lookup returns CDR1 LGHDT and CDR2 YNNKEL (reference sequence). V lost 1 base and J 4 bases, leaving 10 bases between the germline ends. Original analysis: Reference gene primer amplification in the assay estimated nucleated cell counts. Method: immunoSEQ multiplex PCR; TCRdb's copy keeps in-frame clones and lacks some. The V and J calls and clone size come from that table; D and trimming were worked out from the DNA. Of approximately 160,000 clones in the sample, around 80% were seen once. The V and J genes are TRBV3-1 (or the pseudogene TRBV3-2) and TRBJ1-2, with a tentative D call TRBD1 (6 bases). Sequenced sample: peripheral blood. The sequence was obtained from an older woman with acute or convalescent COVID-19. The CDR3 DNA is TGTGCCAGCAGCCAAGTCAGAGGGGGCTATGGCTACACCTTC. Its protein is CASSQVRGGYGYTF.